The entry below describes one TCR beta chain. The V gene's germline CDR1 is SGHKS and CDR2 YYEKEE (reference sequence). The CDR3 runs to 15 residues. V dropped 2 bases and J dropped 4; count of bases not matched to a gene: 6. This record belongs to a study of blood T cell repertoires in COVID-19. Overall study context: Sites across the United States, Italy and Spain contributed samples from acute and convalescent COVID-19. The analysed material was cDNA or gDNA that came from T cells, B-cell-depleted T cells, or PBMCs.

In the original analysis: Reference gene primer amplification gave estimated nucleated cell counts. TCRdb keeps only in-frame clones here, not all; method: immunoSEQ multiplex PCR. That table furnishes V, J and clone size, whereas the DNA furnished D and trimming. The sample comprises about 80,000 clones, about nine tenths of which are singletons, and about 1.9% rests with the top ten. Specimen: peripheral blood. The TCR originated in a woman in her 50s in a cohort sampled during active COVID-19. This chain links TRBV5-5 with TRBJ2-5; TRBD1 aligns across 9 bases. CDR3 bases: TGTGCCAGCAGCTTAAACAGGGGGCGACCAGAGACCCAGTACTTC. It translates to CASSLNRGRPETQYF. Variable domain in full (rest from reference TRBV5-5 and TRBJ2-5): DAGVTQSPTHLIKTRGQQVTLRCSPISGHKSVSWYQQVLGQGPQFIFQYYEKEERGRGNFPDRFSARQFPNYSSELNVNALLLGDSALYLCASSLNRGRPETQYFGPGTRLLVL.